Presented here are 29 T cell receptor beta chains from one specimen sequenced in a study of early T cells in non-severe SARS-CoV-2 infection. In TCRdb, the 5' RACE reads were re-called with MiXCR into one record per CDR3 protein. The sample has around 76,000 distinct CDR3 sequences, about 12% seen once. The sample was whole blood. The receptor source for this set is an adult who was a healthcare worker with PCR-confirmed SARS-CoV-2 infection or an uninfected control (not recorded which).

Here the CDR3 DNA reads TGTGCCAGCAGCTTCAGGGGGCGCGGCACTGAAGCTTTCTTT. It specifies CASSFRGRGTEAFF. The chain employs TRBV7-9 and TRBJ1-1, with 8 bases identical to TRBD1. Per germline, CDR1 SEHNR and CDR2 FQNEAQ (reference sequence). Trimming cost V 3 bases and J 4 bases; bases outside gene matches: 4. The CDR3 is 14 residues long.

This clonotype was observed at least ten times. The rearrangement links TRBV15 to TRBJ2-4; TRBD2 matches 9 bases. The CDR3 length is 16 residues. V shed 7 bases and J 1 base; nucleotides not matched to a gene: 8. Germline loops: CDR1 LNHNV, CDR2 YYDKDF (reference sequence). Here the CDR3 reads CATTPSGRSAKNIQYF. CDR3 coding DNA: TGTGCCACCACCCCCAGCGGGAGGTCGGCCAAAAACATTCAGTACTTC.

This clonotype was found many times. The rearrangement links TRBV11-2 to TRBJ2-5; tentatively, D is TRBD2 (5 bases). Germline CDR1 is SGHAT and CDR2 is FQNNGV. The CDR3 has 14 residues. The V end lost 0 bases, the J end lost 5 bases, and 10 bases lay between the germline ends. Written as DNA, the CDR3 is TGTGCCAGCAGCTTAGATCGCCGCGGGGAGACCCAGTACTTC. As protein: CASSLDRRGETQYF.

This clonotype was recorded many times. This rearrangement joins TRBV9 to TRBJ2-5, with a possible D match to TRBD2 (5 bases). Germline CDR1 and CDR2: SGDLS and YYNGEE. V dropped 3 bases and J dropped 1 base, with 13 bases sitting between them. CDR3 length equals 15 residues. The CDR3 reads CASSGAPGLQETQYF. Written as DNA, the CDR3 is TGTGCCAGCAGCGGCGCGCCTGGACTCCAAGAGACCCAGTACTTC.

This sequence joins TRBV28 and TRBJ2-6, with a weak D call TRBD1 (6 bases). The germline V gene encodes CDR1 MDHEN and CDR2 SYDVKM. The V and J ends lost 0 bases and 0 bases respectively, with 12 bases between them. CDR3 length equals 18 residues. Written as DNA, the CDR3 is TGTGCCAGCAGTTTATGGGGGGCCTCAAACTCTGGGGCCAACGTCCTGACTTTC. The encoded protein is CASSLWGASNSGANVLTF.

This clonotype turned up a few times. The CDR3 loop reads CASSPMTGGTDTQYF. In DNA form, the CDR3 reads TGCGCCAGCAGCCCAATGACAGGGGGAACAGATACGCAGTATTTT. The chain joins TRBV5-1 to TRBJ2-3; TRBD1 agrees at 9 bases. Germline lookup yields CDR1 SGHRS and CDR2 YFSETQ. Trimming removed 4 bases from V and 3 bases from J; junction bases left unmatched: 6. The CDR3 runs 15 residues.

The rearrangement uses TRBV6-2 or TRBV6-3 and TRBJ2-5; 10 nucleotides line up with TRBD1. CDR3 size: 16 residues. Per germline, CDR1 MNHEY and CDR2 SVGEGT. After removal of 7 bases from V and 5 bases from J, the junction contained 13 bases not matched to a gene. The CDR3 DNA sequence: TGTGCCAGCACCTTCCCGGGACAGGGGTACCGGGAGACCCAGTACTTC. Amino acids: CASTFPGQGYRETQYF.

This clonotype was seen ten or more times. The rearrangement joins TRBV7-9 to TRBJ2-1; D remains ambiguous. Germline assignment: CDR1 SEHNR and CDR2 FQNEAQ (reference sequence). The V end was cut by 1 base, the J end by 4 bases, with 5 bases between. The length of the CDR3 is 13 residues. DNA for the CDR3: TGTGCCAGCAGCTTAGAGGTGTACAATGAGCAGTTCTTC. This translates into CASSLEVYNEQFF.

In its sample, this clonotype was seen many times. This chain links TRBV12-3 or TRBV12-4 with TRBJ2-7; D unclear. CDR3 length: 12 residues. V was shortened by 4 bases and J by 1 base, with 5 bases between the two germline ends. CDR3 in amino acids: CASSSVSYEQYF. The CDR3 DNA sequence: TGTGCCAGCAGTTCCGTGTCCTACGAGCAGTACTTC.

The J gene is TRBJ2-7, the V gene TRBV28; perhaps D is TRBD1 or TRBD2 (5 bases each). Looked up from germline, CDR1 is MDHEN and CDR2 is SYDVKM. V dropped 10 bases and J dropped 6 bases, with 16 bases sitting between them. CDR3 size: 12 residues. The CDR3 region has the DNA TGTGCCACCGTGATAGGGGCGGGCGAGCAGTACTTC. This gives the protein CATVIGAGEQYF.

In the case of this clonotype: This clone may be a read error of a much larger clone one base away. CDR3 amino acids: CASCLGGLAHEQYF. The CDR3 DNA sequence: TGTGCCAGCTGCTTAGGGGGACTAGCCCACGAGCAGTACTTC. The chain employs TRBV13 and TRBJ2-7, with 9 bases fitting TRBD2. Germline V gene sequence: CDR1 PRHDT, CDR2 FYEKMQ (reference sequence). This CDR3 is built from 14 residues.

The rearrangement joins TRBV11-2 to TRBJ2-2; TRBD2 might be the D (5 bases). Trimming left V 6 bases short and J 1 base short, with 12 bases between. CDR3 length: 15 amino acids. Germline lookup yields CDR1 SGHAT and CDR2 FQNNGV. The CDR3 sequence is CASRKRERNTGELFF. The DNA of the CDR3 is TGTGCCAGCAGGAAAAGGGAGCGGAACACCGGGGAGCTGTTTTTT.

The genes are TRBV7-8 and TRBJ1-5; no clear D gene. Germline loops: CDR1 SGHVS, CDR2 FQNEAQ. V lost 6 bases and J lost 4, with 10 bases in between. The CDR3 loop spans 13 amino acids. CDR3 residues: CASSFSYNQPQHF. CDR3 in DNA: TGTGCCAGCAGTTTCTCCTATAATCAGCCCCAGCATTTT.

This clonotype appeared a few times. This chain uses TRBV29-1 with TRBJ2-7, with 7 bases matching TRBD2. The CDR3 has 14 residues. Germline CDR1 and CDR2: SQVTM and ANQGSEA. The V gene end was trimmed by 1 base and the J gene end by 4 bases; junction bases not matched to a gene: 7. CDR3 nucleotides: TGCAGCGTTGAAGTGGGCGGGAGTTCGTACGAGCAGTACTTC. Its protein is CSVEVGGSSYEQYF.

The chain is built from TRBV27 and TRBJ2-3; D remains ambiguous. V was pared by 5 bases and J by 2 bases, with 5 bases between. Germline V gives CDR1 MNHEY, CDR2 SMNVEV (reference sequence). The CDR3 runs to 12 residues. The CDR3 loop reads CASSRPTDTQYF. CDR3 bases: TGTGCCAGCAGTCGCCCCACAGATACGCAGTATTTT.

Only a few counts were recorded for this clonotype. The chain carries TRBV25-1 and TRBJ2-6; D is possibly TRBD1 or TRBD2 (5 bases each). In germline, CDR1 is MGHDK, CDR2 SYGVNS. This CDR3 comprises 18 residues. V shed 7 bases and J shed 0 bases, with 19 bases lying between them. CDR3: CASTEGRDLSSGANVLTF. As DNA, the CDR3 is TGTGCCAGCACCGAGGGTCGGGACCTAAGCTCTGGGGCCAACGTCCTGACTTTC. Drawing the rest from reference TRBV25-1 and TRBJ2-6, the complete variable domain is EADIYQTPRYLVIGTGKKITLECSQTMGHDKMYWYQQDPGMELHLIHYSYGVNSTEKGDLSSESTVSRIRTEHFPLTLESARPSHTSQYLCASTEGRDLSSGANVLTFGAGSRLTVL.

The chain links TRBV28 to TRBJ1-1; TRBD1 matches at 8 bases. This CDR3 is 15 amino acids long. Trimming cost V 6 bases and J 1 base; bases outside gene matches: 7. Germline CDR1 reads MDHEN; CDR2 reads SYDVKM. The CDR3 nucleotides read TGTGCCAGCAGCCATACCACAGGGGGGAACACTGAAGCTTTCTTT. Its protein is CASSHTTGGNTEAFF.

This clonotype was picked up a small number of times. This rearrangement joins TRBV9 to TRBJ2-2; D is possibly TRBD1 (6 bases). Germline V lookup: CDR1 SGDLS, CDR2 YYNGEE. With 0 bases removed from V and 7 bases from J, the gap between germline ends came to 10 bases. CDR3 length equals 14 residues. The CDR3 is CASSVARGGGELFF. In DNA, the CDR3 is TGTGCCAGCAGCGTAGCGAGAGGGGGCGGGGAGCTGTTTTTT.

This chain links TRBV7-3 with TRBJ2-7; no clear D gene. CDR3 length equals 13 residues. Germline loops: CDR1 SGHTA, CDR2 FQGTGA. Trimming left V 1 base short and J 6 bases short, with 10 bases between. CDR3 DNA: TGTGCCAGCAGCTTAAATGGGCTAGGCGAGCAGTACTTC. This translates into CASSLNGLGEQYF.

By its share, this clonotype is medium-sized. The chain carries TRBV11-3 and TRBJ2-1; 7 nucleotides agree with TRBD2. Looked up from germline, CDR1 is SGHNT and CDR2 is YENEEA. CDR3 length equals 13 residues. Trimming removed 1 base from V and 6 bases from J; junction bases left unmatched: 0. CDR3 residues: CASSLGGSNEQFF. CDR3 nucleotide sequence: TGTGCCAGCAGCTTAGGCGGGAGCAATGAGCAGTTCTTC.

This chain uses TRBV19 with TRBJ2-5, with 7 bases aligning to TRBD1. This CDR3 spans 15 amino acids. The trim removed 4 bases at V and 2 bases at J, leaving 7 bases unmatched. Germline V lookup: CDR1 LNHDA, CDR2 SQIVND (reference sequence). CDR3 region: CASSSLGQNQETQYF. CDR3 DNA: TGTGCCAGTAGTAGCCTGGGACAGAATCAAGAGACCCAGTACTTC.

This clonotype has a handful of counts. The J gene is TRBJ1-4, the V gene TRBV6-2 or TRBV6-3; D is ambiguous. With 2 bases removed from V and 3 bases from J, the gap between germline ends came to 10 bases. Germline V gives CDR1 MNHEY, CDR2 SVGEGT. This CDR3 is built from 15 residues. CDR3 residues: CASSYAGLSNEKLFF. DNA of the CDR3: TGTGCCAGCAGTTACGCAGGACTATCTAATGAAAAACTGTTTTTT.

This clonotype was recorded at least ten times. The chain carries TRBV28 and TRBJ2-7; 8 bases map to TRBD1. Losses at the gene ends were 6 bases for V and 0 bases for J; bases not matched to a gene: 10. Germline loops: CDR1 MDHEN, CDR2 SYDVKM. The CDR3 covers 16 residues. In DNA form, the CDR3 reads TGTGCCAGCAGGTCGCAGGGGGCCCAGAGCTCCTACGAGCAGTACTTC. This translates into CASRSQGAQSSYEQYF.

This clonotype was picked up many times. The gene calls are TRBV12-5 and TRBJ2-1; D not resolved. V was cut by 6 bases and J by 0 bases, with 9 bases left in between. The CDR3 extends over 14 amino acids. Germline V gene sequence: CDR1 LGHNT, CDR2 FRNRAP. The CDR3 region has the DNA TGTGCTAGTGGGTGGGCGAACTCCTACAATGAGCAGTTCTTC. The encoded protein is CASGWANSYNEQFF.

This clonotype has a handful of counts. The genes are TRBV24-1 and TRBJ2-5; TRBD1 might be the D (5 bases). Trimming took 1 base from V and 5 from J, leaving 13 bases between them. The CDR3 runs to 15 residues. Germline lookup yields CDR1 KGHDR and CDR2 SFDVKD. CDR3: CATSDFAGPRETQYF. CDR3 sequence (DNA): TGTGCCACCAGTGATTTTGCAGGGCCCAGGGAGACCCAGTACTTC.

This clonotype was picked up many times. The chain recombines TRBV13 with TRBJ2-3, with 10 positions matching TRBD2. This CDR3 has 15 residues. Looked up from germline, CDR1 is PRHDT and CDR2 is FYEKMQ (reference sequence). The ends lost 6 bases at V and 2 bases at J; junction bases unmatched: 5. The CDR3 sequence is CASSPGLAHTDTQYF. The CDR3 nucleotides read TGTGCCAGCAGTCCGGGACTAGCGCACACAGATACGCAGTATTTT.

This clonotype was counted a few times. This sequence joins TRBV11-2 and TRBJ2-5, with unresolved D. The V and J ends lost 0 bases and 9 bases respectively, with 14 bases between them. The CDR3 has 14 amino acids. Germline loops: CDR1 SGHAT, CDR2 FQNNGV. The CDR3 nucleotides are TGTGCCAGCAGCTTAGATGGGCCCGCCGGACCCCAGTACTTC. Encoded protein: CASSLDGPAGPQYF.

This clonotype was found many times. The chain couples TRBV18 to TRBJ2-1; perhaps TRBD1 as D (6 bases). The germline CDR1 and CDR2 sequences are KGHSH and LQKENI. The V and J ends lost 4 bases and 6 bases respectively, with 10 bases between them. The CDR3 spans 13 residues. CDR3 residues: CASSLTGSNEQFF. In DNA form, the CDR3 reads TGTGCCAGCTCACTCACAGGGAGCAATGAGCAGTTCTTC.

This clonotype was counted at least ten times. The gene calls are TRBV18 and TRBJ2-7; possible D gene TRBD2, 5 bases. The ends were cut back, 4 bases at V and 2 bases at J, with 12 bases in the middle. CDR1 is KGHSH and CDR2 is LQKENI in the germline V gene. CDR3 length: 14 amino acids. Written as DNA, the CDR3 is TGTGCCAGCTCACGGGGAGCACAAACCTACGAGCAGTACTTC. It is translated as CASSRGAQTYEQYF.